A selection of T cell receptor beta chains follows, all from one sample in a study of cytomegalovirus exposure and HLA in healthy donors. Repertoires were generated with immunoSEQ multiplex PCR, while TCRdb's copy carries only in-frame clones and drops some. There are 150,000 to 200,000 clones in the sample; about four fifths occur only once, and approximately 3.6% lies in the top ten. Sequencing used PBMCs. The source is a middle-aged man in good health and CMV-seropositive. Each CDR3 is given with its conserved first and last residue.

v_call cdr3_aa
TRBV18 CASSPTGDWAEAFF
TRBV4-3 CASSQGPSGASTDTQYF
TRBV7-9 CASSSSGTSYEQYF
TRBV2 CASSDGLNTIYF
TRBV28 CASSSPDRAYGYTF
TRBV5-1 CASSSGQGYEQFF
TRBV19 CASSNTGVNTEAFF
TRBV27 CASRSSGTGAQPQHF
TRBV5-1 CASSLGYRDRETEAFF
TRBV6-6 CASSYSGNSYEQYF
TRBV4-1 CASSLGLAGSYEQYF
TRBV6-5 CASSTRTGWDQPQHF
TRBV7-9 CASSLYGPGETQYF
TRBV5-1 CASSSGGGGNTIYF
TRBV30 CAWTPGQGPQETQYF
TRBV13 CASSFWEGSVGYTF
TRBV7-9 CASQGTGNTEAFF
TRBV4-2 CASSQDRSNYNEQFF
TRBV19 CASSASDRGDGNTIYF
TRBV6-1 CASSALTGPAYEQYF
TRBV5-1 CASSWGGSDNSPLHF
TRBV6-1 CASQPGDGGDTQYF
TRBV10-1 CASRPGTGHTGELFF
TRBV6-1 CASISHTGDYEQYF
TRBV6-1 CASKGRAVRQYF
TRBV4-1 CASSQEWAGGRTEAFF
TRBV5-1 CASSLGLAGEQETQYF
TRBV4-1 CASSPDRGRFRSYNEQFF
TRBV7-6 CASSLVTGTQARSTDTQYF
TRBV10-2 CASSEGLARAGELFF
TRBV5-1 CASSLDSRARGQETQYF
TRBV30 CAWSVPGRVGEKLFF
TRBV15 CATSRDPTTGELFF
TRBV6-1 CASRAGQGTYEQYF
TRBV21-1 CASSKGRQGGNTEAFF
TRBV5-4 CASRVTSGSPNEQFF
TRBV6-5 CASSYSTSITGELFF
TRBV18 CASSPGFDETQYF
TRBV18 CASSTGGEGYEQYF
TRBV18 CASSPGRNTEAFF
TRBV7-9 CASSPEVDTEAFF
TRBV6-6 CASSMGHGPYEQYF
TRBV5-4 CASSPETGADTEAFF
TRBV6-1 CASTSDRNTGELFF
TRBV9 CASSGLASSGANVLTF
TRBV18 CASSPRQGAAGSQETQYF
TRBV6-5 CASSPGGGVTQYF
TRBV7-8 CASSFGLAGRGETQYF
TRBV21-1 CASSKGTSGTYEQYF